The 21 T cell receptor beta chains reported below all come from one sample, sequenced in a study of cytomegalovirus exposure and HLA in healthy donors. Both 60 Vbeta primers and 13 Jbeta primers went into the PCR. TCRdb keeps only in-frame clones here, not all; method: immunoSEQ multiplex PCR. The sample records roughly 140,000 clones, around three fifths being singletons. Sequencing used PBMCs. The receptors originated from a woman in her twenties or thirties in good health and CMV-seropositive.

V and J are TRBV10-3 and TRBJ1-5; perhaps TRBD1 as D (5 bases). The CDR3 totals 14 residues. CDR1 and CDR2 from the germline V gene are ENHRY and SYGVKD. The V end was cut by 4 bases, the J end by 0 bases, with 7 bases between. The CDR3 loop is CAISGQISNQPQHF. The CDR3 DNA sequence: TGTGCCATCAGTGGACAGATTAGCAATCAGCCCCAGCATTTT.

The gene calls are TRBV6-5 and TRBJ2-1, with D perhaps TRBD2 (6 bases). V lost 0 bases, J lost 14 bases, and 14 bases lay in between. Germline CDR1 is MNHEY and CDR2 is SVGAGI. The CDR3 spans 13 residues. CDR3 loop: CASSYSMRGAEFF. In DNA, the CDR3 is TGTGCCAGCAGTTACTCGATGCGGGGCGCGGAGTTCTTC.

This chain joins TRBV10-2 and TRBJ2-5; D may be TRBD2 (6 bases). The V gene's germline CDR1 is WSHSY and CDR2 SAAADI. The CDR3 spans 17 residues. Trimming left V 4 bases short and J 11 bases short, with 29 bases between. CDR3 nucleotides: TGCGCCAGCAGTGGTGCGGGAATCACAAACCCACCCCTACAGCAGTACTTC. Protein: CASSGAGITNPPLQQYF.

V and J are TRBV10-1 and TRBJ2-3, with D possibly matching TRBD2 (5 bases). There are 13 residues in the CDR3. V dropped 5 bases and J dropped 4 bases, with 10 bases sitting between them. Germline V gives CDR1 WNHNN, CDR2 SYGVQD (reference sequence). CDR3 sequence (DNA): TGCGCCAGCAGTCCACAAGCGGCAGATACGCAGTATTTT. Its protein product is CASSPQAADTQYF.

The rearrangement uses TRBV11-3 and TRBJ1-1; 9 bases fit TRBD1. CDR1 and CDR2 (germline): SGHNT, YENEEA. CDR3 length: 13 residues. The J segment lost 6 bases and the V segment lost 5 bases, leaving 4 bases of the junction unmatched. In nucleotides, the CDR3 is TGTGCCAGCAGCCCCCGGGACAGGGCTGAAGCTTTCTTT. It is translated as CASSPRDRAEAFF.

This clone occurred a few times. The V call is TRBV9, the J call TRBJ1-1, with 7 bases identical to TRBD1. V shed 7 bases, J shed 7 bases, and the junction held 13 bases outside the gene matches. The CDR3 sequence is 14 residues long. Germline values: CDR1 SGDLS, CDR2 YYNGEE. CDR3 amino acids: CASATLGRDSEAFF. The CDR3 nucleotides read TGTGCCAGCGCTACATTAGGCCGGGACAGTGAAGCTTTCTTT.

This chain uses TRBV5-1 with TRBJ2-7; 10 positions agree with TRBD1. Germline CDR1 SGHRS, CDR2 YFSETQ. The CDR3 loop spans 13 amino acids. V lost 8 bases and J lost 5; bases outside the gene matches: 7. The CDR3 is CASFGQGDNEQYF. The CDR3 DNA is TGCGCCAGTTTCGGACAGGGGGACAACGAGCAGTACTTC.

V usage is TRBV4-1 and J usage is TRBJ2-7; 9 bases line up with TRBD2. The CDR3 spans 15 residues. J was trimmed by 3 bases and V by 1 base; bases with no gene match: 4. Germline V CDR1 and CDR2: MGHRA, YSYEKL. The CDR3 sequence: CASSQGLAEYYEQYF. In DNA, the CDR3 is TGCGCCAGCAGCCAAGGACTAGCGGAGTACTACGAGCAGTACTTC.

This chain uses TRBV5-1 with TRBJ2-1, with 9 bases identical to TRBD2. V shed 4 bases and J 2 bases; nucleotides not matched to a gene: 4. Germline V gene lookup returns CDR1 SGHRS and CDR2 YFSETQ. CDR3 size: 15 residues. The CDR3 here is CASSQSGGTYNEQFF. The CDR3 DNA follows: TGCGCCAGCAGCCAAAGCGGGGGGACCTACAATGAGCAGTTCTTC.

J is TRBJ2-7 and V is TRBV18, with D tentatively TRBD2 (7 bases). Looked up from germline, CDR1 is KGHSH and CDR2 is LQKENI. The CDR3 totals 15 residues. The V and J ends lost 6 bases and 3 bases respectively, with 18 bases between them. CDR3 bases: TGTGCCAGCTCCCCAGGAGGGGGGGCGCTCTACGAGCAGTACTTC. The encoded protein is CASSPGGGALYEQYF.

The chain employs TRBV27 and TRBJ1-2; 8 bases fit TRBD1. Germline CDR1 and CDR2: MNHEY and SMNVEV (reference sequence). The junction had 19 bases not matched to a gene; V was cut back by 5 bases and J by 5 bases. The CDR3 length is 18 residues. CDR3 loop: CASSPSGPGQGIGYGYTF. For the CDR3, the DNA is TGTGCCAGCAGTCCCTCGGGTCCCGGACAGGGTATAGGGTATGGCTACACCTTC.

The chain links TRBV11-2 to TRBJ2-5, with D perhaps TRBD2 (6 bases). V lost 6 bases and J 1 base, leaving 12 bases between the germline ends. Per germline, CDR1 SGHAT and CDR2 FQNNGV. The CDR3 is made up of 14 amino acids. The CDR3 loop reads CASSPVGLQETQYF. The CDR3 nucleotides are TGTGCCAGCAGTCCGGTGGGACTCCAAGAGACCCAGTACTTC.

The sample holds one count of this clone. The chain couples TRBV5-1 to TRBJ1-2; D gene unclear. The CDR3 totals 14 residues. Trimming took off 4 bases at V and 1 base at J, with 11 bases between the two ends. CDR1 is SGHRS, CDR2 YFSETQ, per germline. CDR3 in DNA: TGCGCCAGCAGCGCATTCTCGGTTAACTATGGCTACACCTTC. It specifies CASSAFSVNYGYTF. Variable domain in full (rest from reference TRBV5-1 and TRBJ1-2): KAGVTQTPRYLIKTRGQQVTLSCSPISGHRSVSWYQQTPGQGLQFLFEYFSETQRNKGNFPGRFSGRQFSNSRSEMNVSTLELGDSALYLCASSAFSVNYGYTFGSGTRLTVV.

The CDR3 loop reads CASSQLPGSNSPLHF. As DNA, the CDR3 is TGCGCCAGCAGCCAGCTCCCGGGATCTAATTCACCCCTCCACTTT. The chain employs TRBV4-1 and TRBJ1-6; D gene ambiguous. The CDR3 extends over 15 amino acids. The germline V and J ends were trimmed by 3 bases and 6 bases, with 12 bases remaining between them. Germline V lookup: CDR1 MGHRA, CDR2 YSYEKL.

The chain employs TRBV14 and TRBJ1-4; D perhaps matches TRBD1 (6 bases). Germline CDR1 reads SGHDN; CDR2 reads FVKESK. Trimming pared 2 bases from V and 8 bases from J, leaving 15 bases between. The CDR3 runs 15 residues. The CDR3 DNA sequence: TGTGCCAGCAGCCAAAGAGAACAGGGAGCGGAAAAACTGTTTTTT. Its translation: CASSQREQGAEKLFF.

This clone has a single count. The chain recombines TRBV5-1 with TRBJ1-1; D ambiguous. This CDR3 has 14 residues. V lost 0 bases, J lost 2 bases, and 8 bases lay in between. Germline V CDR1 and CDR2: SGHRS, YFSETQ. The CDR3 DNA is TGCGCCAGCAGCTTGGCGCGGGTAAACACTGAAGCTTTCTTT. Protein: CASSLARVNTEAFF.

The V and J genes are TRBV9 and TRBJ2-5; 9 bases line up with TRBD2. The CDR3 consists of 14 residues. Germline loops: CDR1 SGDLS, CDR2 YYNGEE. V dropped 4 bases and J dropped 4; count of bases not matched to a gene: 5. The CDR3 DNA reads as TGTGCCAGCAGCCCCGCGGGGGGGCGAGAGACCCAGTACTTC. As protein: CASSPAGGRETQYF.

This clone was seen only a few times. V and J are TRBV5-1 and TRBJ2-1; 9 bases map to TRBD1. The CDR3 covers 12 residues. The J segment lost 8 bases and the V segment lost 4 bases, leaving 1 base of the junction unmatched. Germline V CDR1 and CDR2: SGHRS, YFSETQ. CDR3 sequence: CASSHRGHEQFF. The CDR3 DNA reads TGCGCCAGCAGCCACAGGGGGCATGAGCAGTTCTTC.

The chain recombines TRBV6-5 with TRBJ1-4; D is unresolved. Germline lookup yields CDR1 MNHEY and CDR2 SVGAGI. Trimming removed 3 bases from V and 5 bases from J, with 7 bases in between. The CDR3 contains 13 residues. The CDR3 spells CASSYILNEKLFF. The DNA of the CDR3 is TGTGCCAGCAGTTATATCCTGAATGAAAAACTGTTTTTT.

The V call is TRBV9, the J call TRBJ2-1; TRBD2 matches at 8 bases. The V gene end was trimmed by 0 bases and the J gene end by 4 bases; junction bases not matched to a gene: 6. The CDR3 consists of 16 residues. Germline-derived CDR1 and CDR2 are SGDLS and YYNGEE. The CDR3 region has the DNA TGTGCCAGCAGCGTAGAGGGGGTAGCGGGGTACAATGAGCAGTTCTTC. Amino acid sequence: CASSVEGVAGYNEQFF.

This clone occurred a few times. This rearrangement joins TRBV13 to TRBJ2-1; D may be TRBD1 (6 bases). The V and J ends lost 0 bases and 6 bases respectively, with 15 bases between them. Per the germline V gene, CDR1 is PRHDT and CDR2 is FYEKMQ (reference sequence). This CDR3 is 16 amino acids long. Here the CDR3 reads CASSLGGQAYLNEQFF. CDR3 DNA: TGTGCCAGCAGCTTAGGGGGACAAGCCTACCTCAATGAGCAGTTCTTC.